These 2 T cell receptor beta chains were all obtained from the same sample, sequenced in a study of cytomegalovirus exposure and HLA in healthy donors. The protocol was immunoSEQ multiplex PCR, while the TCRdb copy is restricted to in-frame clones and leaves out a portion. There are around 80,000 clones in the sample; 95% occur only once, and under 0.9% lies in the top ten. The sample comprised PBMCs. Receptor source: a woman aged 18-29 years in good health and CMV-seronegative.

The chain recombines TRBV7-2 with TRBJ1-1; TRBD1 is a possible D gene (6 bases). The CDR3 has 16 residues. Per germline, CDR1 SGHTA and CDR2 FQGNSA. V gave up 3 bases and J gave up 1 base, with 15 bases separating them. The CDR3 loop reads CASSFSSGGPNTEAFF. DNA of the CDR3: TGTGCCAGCAGCTTCTCAAGCGGGGGGCCGAACACTGAAGCTTTCTTT.

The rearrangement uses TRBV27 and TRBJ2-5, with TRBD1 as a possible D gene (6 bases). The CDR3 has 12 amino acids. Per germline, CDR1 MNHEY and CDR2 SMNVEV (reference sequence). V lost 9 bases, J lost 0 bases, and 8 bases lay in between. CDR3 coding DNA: TGTGCCAGTGGACAGTACCAAGAGACCCAGTACTTC. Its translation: CASGQYQETQYF.